Below, one T cell receptor beta chain is given with its context. Its antigen is currently unknown. Primers used in a second PCR of roughly 7 to 12 cycles were a sample-barcoded 5' primer and a J-beta primer mix. A 12-random-nucleotide template-switch adaptor tagged each cDNA molecule. One entry per CDR3 protein, called by TCRdb with MiXCR from the 5' RACE reads. The sample shows approximately 800,000 distinct CDR3 sequences, roughly 60% of them seen only once. This record comes from a study of blood T cells in healthy people across ages. There are 16 residues in the CDR3. The V gene end was trimmed by 0 bases and the J gene end by 8 bases; junction bases not matched to a gene: 12. The germline V gene has CDR1 DFQATT and CDR2 SNEGSKA (reference sequence). Study-level findings and limits: It was the long-lived donors that had more naive CD4+ cells and higher diversity than aged donors.

V and J are TRBV20-1 and TRBJ2-1, with 8 bases matching TRBD2. Sequencing used blood. This receptor was taken from a man in his thirties or forties in good health. The CDR3 sequence: CSARDLRGGGGYEQFF. CDR3 sequence (DNA): TGCAGTGCTAGAGATCTTCGGGGGGGCGGTGGTTATGAGCAGTTCTTC.